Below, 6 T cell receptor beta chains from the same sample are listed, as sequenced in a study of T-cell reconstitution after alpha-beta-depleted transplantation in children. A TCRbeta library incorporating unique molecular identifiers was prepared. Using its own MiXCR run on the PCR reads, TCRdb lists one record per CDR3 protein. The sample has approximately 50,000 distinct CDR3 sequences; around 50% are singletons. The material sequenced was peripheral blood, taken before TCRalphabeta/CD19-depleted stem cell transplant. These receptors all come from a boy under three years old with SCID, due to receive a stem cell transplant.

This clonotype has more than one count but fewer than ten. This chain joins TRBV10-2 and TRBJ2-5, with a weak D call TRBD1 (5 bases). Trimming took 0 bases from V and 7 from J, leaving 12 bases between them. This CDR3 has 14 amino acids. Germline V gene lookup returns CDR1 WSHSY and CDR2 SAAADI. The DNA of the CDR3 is TGCGCCAGCAGTGAGTCGGCAGGGTTGGGGACCCAGTACTTC. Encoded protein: CASSESAGLGTQYF.

For the CDR3, the DNA is TGTGCCAGCAGTGACAGCCTTCTCTATGGCTACACCTTC. This sequence encodes CASSDSLLYGYTF. The genes are TRBV9 and TRBJ1-2, with a tentative D call TRBD1 (5 bases). CDR3 size: 13 residues. V was pared by 5 bases and J by 4 bases, with 12 bases between. CDR1 is SGDLS and CDR2 is YYNGEE in the germline V gene. Based on the CDR3 plus reference TRBV9 and TRBJ1-2, the full variable domain is DSGVTQTPKHLITATGQRVTLRCSPRSGDLSVYWYQQSLDQGLQFLIQYYNGEERAKGNILERFSAQQFPDLHSELNLSSLELGDSALYFCASSDSLLYGYTFGSGTRLTVV.

The CDR3, as DNA: TGCGCCAGCAGCCAAGAACCTAGCGGGGGGGCCAACGAGCAGTACTTC. As protein: CASSQEPSGGANEQYF. V usage is TRBV4-3 and J usage is TRBJ2-7, with 12 bases matching TRBD2. With V trimmed by 0 bases and J by 5 bases, 5 bases remained unmatched. Per germline, CDR1 LGHNA and CDR2 YSLEER. The CDR3 is 16 amino acids.

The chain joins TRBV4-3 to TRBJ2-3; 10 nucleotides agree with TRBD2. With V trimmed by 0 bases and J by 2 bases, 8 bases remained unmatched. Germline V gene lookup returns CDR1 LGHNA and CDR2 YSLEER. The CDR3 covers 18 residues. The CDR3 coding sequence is TGCGCCAGCAGCCAAGAGGCTCGAGCGGGGGGGCCCACAGATACGCAGTATTTT. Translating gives CASSQEARAGGPTDTQYF.

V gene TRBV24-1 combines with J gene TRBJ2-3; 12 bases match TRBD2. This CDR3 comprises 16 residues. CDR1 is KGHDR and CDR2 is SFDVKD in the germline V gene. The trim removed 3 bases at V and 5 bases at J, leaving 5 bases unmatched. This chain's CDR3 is CATSDPSGGALDTQYF. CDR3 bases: TGTGCCACCAGTGATCCTAGCGGGGGGGCCCTAGATACGCAGTATTTT.

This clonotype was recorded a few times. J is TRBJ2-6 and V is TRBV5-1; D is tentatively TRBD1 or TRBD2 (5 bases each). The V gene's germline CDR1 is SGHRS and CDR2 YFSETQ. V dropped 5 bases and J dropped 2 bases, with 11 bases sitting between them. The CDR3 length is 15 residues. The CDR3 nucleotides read TGCGCCAGCAGACAGGAGGCTGCTGGGGCCAACGTCCTGACTTTC. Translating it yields CASRQEAAGANVLTF.